A single T cell receptor beta chain is shown here with its context. Data came from immunoSEQ multiplex PCR; TCRdb stores just in-frame clones and leaves some out. The sample carries 350,000 to 400,000 clones, around 90% recorded once. The sample belongs to a study of blood T cell repertoires in COVID-19. Background on the study: The analysed material was cDNA or gDNA that came from T cells, B-cell-depleted T cells, or PBMCs.

Sequencing input: peripheral blood. The source is a woman aged 25-40 years with COVID-19, enrolled during active disease.

In nucleotides, the CDR3 is TGCGCCAGCAGCTTTGGGCAGGCCACAGATACGCAGTATTTT. Translating gives CASSFGQATDTQYF. The chain is built from TRBV5-1 and TRBJ2-3; no reliable D call. CDR1 is SGHRS, CDR2 YFSETQ, per germline. With 2 bases removed from V and 2 bases from J, the gap between germline ends came to 9 bases. This CDR3 contains 14 residues.